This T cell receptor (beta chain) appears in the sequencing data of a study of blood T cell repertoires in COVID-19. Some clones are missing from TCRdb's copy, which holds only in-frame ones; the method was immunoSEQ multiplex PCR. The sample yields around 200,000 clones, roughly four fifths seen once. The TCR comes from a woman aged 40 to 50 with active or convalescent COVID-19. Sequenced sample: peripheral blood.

As DNA, the CDR3 is TGTGCCAGCAGTCTACTAGACAACCAAGAGACCCAGTACTTC. Translating it yields CASSLLDNQETQYF. The chain joins TRBV6-5 to TRBJ2-5; tentative D call: TRBD2 (5 bases). The length of the CDR3 is 14 residues. V was trimmed by 5 bases and J by 0 bases, leaving 10 bases between them. Germline CDR1 reads MNHEY; CDR2 reads SVGAGI.